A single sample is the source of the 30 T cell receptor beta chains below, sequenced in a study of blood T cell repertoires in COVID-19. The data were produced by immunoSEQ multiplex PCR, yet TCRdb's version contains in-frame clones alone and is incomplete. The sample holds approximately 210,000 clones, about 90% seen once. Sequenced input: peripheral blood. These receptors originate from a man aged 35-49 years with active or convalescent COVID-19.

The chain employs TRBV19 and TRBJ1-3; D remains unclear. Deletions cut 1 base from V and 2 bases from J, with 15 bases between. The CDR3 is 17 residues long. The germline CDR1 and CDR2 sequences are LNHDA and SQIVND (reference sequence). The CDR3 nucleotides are TGTGCCAGTAGTATAGCCCTGGCCGCGGCCGCTGGAAACACCATATATTTT. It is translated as CASSIALAAAAGNTIYF.

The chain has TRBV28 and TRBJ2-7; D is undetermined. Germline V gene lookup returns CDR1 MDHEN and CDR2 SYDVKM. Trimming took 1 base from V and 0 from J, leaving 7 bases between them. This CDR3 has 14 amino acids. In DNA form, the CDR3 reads TGTGCCAGCAGTTTATTGGTGGCCTCCTACGAGCAGTACTTC. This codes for CASSLLVASYEQYF.

The CDR3 here is CASSLWGLYTEAFF. CDR3 DNA: TGTGCCAGCAGCTTGTGGGGGCTATACACTGAAGCTTTCTTT. The V call is TRBV5-6, the J call TRBJ1-1, with a tentative D call TRBD1 (6 bases). The germline V gene has CDR1 SGHDT and CDR2 YYEEEE. Trimming left V 1 base short and J 3 bases short, with 10 bases between. The CDR3 length is 14 residues.

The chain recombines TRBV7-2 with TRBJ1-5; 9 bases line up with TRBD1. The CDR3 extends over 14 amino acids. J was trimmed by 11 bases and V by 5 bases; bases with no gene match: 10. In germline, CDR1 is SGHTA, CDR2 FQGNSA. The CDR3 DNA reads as TGTGCCAGCAGCCCCGGACAGGGGATGGTATCCCAGCATTTT. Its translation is CASSPGQGMVSQHF.

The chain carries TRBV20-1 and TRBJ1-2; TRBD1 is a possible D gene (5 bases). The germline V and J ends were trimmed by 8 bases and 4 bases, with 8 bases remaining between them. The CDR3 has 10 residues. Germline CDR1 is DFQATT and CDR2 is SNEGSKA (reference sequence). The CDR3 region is CSPQGYGYTF. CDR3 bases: TGCAGTCCGCAGGGCTATGGCTACACCTTC.

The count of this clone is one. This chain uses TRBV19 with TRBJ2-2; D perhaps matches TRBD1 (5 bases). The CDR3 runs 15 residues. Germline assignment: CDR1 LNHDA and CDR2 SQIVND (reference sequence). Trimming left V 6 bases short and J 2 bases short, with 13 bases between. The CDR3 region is CASRKAGINTGELFF. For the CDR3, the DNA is TGTGCCAGTAGGAAGGCAGGGATTAACACCGGGGAGCTGTTTTTT.

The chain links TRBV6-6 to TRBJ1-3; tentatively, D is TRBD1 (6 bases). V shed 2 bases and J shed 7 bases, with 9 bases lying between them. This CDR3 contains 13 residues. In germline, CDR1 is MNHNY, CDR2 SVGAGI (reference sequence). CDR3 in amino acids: CASSYDRWNTIYF. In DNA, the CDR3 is TGTGCCAGCAGTTACGACAGGTGGAACACCATATATTTT.

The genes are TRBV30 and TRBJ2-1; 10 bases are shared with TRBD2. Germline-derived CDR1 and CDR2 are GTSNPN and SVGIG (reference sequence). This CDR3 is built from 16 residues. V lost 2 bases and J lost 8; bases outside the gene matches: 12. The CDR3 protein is CAWSPTGAGGPDEQFF. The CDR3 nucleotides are TGTGCCTGGAGTCCGACGGGAGCGGGGGGGCCCGATGAGCAGTTCTTC.

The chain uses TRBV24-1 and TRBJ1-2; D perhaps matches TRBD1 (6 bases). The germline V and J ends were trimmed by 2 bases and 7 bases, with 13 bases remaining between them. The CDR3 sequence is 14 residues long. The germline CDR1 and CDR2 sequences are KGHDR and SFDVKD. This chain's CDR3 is CATSDSRTGRGYTF. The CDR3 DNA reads TGTGCCACCAGTGATTCCCGTACAGGGCGTGGCTACACCTTC.

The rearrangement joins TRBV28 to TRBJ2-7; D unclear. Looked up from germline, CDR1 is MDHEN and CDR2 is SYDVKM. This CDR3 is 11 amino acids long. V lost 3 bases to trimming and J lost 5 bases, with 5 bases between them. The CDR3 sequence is CASSFRNEQYF. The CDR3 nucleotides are TGTGCCAGCAGTTTTAGAAACGAGCAGTACTTC.

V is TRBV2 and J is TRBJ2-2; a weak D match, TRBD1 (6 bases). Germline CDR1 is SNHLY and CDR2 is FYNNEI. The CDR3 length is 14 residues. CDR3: CGVNRELSTGELFF. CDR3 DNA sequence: TGTGGCGTTAACAGGGAGTTGAGCACCGGGGAGCTGTTTTTT.

The CDR3 DNA follows: TGTGCCAGCAGTACTAGCCGGGGAGAGCAGTACTTC. Protein product: CASSTSRGEQYF. This chain links TRBV2 with TRBJ2-7; tentatively, D is TRBD2 (6 bases). With 5 bases removed from V and 7 bases from J, the gap between germline ends came to 12 bases. Looked up from germline, CDR1 is SNHLY and CDR2 is FYNNEI. The CDR3 has 12 amino acids.

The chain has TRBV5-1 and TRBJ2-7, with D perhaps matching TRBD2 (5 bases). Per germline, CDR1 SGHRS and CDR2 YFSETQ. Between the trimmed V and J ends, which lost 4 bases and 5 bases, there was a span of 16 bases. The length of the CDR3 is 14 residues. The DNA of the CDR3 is TGCGCCAGCAGCCACCTACCGGGAACGAACGAGCAGTACTTC. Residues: CASSHLPGTNEQYF. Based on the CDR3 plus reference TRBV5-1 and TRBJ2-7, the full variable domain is KAGVTQTPRYLIKTRGQQVTLSCSPISGHRSVSWYQQTPGQGLQFLFEYFSETQRNKGNFPGRFSGRQFSNSRSEMNVSTLELGDSALYLCASSHLPGTNEQYFGPGTRLTVT.

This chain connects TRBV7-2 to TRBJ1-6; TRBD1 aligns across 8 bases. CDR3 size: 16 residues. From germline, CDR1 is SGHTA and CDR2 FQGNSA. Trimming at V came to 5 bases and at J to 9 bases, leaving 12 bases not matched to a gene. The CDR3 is CASSAFAGGSGSPLHF. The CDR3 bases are TGTGCCAGCAGCGCTTTTGCAGGGGGCTCCGGTTCACCCCTCCACTTT.

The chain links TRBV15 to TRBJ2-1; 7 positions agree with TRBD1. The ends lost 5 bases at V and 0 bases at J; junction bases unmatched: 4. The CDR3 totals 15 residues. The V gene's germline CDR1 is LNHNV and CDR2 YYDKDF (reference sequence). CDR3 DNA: TGTGCCACCAGCGAGGGACAGAGCTCCTACAATGAGCAGTTCTTC. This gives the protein CATSEGQSSYNEQFF.

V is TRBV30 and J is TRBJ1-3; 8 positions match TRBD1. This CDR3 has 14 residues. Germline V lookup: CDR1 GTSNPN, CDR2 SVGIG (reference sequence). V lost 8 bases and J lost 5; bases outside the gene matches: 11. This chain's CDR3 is CARSSGQGRNTIYF. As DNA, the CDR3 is TGTGCCCGGTCATCCGGACAGGGTCGAAACACCATATATTTT.

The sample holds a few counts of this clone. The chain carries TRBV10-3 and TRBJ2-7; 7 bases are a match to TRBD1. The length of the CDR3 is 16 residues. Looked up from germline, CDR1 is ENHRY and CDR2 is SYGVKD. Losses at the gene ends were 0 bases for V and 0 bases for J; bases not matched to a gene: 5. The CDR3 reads CAISESGYRGSYEQYF. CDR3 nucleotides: TGTGCCATCAGTGAGTCAGGCTACAGGGGCTCCTACGAGCAGTACTTC.

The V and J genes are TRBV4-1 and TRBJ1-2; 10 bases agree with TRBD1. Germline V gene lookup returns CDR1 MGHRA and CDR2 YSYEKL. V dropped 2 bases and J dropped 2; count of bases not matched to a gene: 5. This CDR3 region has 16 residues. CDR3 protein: CASSQPRQGANYGYTF. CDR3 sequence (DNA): TGCGCCAGCAGCCAACCAAGACAGGGGGCAAACTATGGCTACACCTTC.

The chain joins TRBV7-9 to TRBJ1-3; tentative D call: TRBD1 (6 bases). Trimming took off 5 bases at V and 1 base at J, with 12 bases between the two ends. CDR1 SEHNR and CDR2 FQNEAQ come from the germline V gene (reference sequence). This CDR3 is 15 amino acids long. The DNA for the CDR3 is TGTGCCAGCAGCCGTACAGGGTATTCTGGAAACACCATATATTTT. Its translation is CASSRTGYSGNTIYF.

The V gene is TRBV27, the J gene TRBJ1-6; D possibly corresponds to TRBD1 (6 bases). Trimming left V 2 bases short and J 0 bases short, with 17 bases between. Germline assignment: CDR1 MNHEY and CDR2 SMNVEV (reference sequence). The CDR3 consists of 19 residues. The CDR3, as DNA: TGTGCCAGCAGTTTAAGGAGCATGAGGGGGAGCTCCTATAATTCACCCCTCCACTTT. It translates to CASSLRSMRGSSYNSPLHF.

The DNA of the CDR3 is TGCGCCAGCAGTCAATGCGGCCAGGGGGCCCCGAACACCGGGGAGCTGTTTTTT. It is translated as CASSQCGQGAPNTGELFF. The V and J genes are TRBV23-1 and TRBJ2-2; 8 bases line up with TRBD1. TRBV23-1 is placed among ORFs of uncertain function. The CDR3 has 18 amino acids. The V gene end was trimmed by 1 base and the J gene end by 0 bases; junction bases not matched to a gene: 7.

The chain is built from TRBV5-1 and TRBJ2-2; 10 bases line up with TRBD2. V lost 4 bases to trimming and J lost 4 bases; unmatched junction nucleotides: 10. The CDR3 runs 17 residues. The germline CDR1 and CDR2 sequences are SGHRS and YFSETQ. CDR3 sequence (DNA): TGCGCCAGCAGCGATTCAGCGGGGGGGCCGGTCACCGGGGAGCTGTTTTTT. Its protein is CASSDSAGGPVTGELFF.

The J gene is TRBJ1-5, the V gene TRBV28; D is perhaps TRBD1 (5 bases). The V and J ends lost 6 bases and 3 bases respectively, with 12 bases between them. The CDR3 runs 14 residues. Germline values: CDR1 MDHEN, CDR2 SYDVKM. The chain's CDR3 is CASSPGLLNQPQHF. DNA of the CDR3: TGTGCCAGCAGCCCGGGACTTCTCAATCAGCCCCAGCATTTT.

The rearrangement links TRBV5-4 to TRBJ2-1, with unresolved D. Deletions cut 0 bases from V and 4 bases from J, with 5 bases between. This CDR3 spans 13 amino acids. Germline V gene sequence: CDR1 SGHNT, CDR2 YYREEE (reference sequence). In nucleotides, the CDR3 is TGTGCCAGCAGCTTGGTAGCATACAATGAGCAGTTCTTC. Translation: CASSLVAYNEQFF.

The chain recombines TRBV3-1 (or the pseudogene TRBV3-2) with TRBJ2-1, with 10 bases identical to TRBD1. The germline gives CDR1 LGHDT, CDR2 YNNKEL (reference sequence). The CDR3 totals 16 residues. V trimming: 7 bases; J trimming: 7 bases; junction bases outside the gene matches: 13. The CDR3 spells CASTLQDRGRQNEQFF. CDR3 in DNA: TGTGCCAGCACCCTTCAAGACAGGGGGCGTCAAAATGAGCAGTTCTTC.

The CDR3 nucleotides are TGTGCCAGCAGCTTCGGACAGGGGGCCGGCGAGCAGTACTTC. Protein sequence: CASSFGQGAGEQYF. The chain is built from TRBV5-6 and TRBJ2-7; the match to TRBD1 covers 11 bases. Germline V gives CDR1 SGHDT, CDR2 YYEEEE. V lost 2 bases and J lost 6; bases outside the gene matches: 4. This CDR3 region has 14 residues. Full variable domain (outside the CDR3, taken from reference TRBV5-6 and TRBJ2-7): DAGVTQSPTHLIKTRGQQVTLRCSPKSGHDTVSWYQQALGQGPQFIFQYYEEEERQRGNFPDRFSGHQFPNYSSELNVNALLLGDSALYLCASSFGQGAGEQYFGPGTRLTVT.

The DNA for the CDR3 is TGCAGCGCACAGGAGAACACTGAAGCTTTCTTT. Amino acid sequence: CSAQENTEAFF. The rearrangement links TRBV29-1 to TRBJ1-1, with a possible D match to TRBD1 (5 bases). The germline gives CDR1 SQVTM, CDR2 ANQGSEA. Between the trimmed V and J ends, which lost 7 bases and 1 base, there was a span of 7 bases. The CDR3 runs 11 residues.

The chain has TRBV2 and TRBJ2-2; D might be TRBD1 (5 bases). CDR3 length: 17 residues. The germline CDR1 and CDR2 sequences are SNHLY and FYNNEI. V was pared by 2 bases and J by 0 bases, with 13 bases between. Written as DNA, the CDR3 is TGTGCCAGCAGTGAAAGGGGCGTGGGGTCGAACACCGGGGAGCTGTTTTTT. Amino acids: CASSERGVGSNTGELFF.

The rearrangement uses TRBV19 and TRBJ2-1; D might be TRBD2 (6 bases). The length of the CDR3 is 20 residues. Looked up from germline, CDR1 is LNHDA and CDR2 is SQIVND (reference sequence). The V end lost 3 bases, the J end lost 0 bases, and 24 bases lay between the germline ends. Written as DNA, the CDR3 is TGTGCCAGTAGTATTGCACGGGGCGGACTAACCAGTAGCTCCTACAATGAGCAGTTCTTC. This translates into CASSIARGGLTSSSYNEQFF.

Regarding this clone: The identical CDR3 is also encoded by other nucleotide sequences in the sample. The CDR3 protein is CASSPGSGVYNEQFF. The CDR3 nucleotides are TGTGCCAGCAGCCCAGGTAGCGGGGTATACAATGAGCAGTTCTTC. The rearrangement joins TRBV7-2 to TRBJ2-1, with 8 bases lining up with TRBD2. There are 15 residues in the CDR3. V lost 5 bases and J lost 4; bases outside the gene matches: 7. Germline V lookup: CDR1 SGHTA, CDR2 FQGNSA.